This is a list of T cell receptor beta chains from one sample in a study of identical twins. TCRdb re-called the 5' RACE reads with MiXCR, one entry per CDR3 protein. Among 300,000 or so distinct CDR3 sequences listed, roughly 9% were seen once. These data were also filed under a second study, of yellow fever vaccine responses in identical twins.

Sequencing was done on a sample of CD8+ T cells sorted from blood. The receptor set was obtained from a woman between 18 and 29 years old in good health. Each CDR3 is given with its conserved first and last residue. Fields, in order: J gene, clone size, V gene, D gene, CDR3 DNA, CDR3 protein. D genes are given only for firm matches. Not all rows give a size; the values are once, few, many and, for expanded clones, a class.

J gene: TRBJ2-2
clone size: few
V gene: TRBV12-3/TRBV12-4
D gene: TRBD2
CDR3 DNA: TGTGCCAGCAGTTTATCAGCGGGAGGGGCCGGGGAGCTGTTTTTT
CDR3 protein: CASSLSAGGAGELFF

J gene: TRBJ2-1
clone size: NA
V gene: TRBV27
D gene: NA
CDR3 DNA: TGTGCCAGCAGTTTATACGGGTATGAGCAGTTCTTC
CDR3 protein: CASSLYGYEQFF

J gene: TRBJ2-7
clone size: many
V gene: TRBV12-3/TRBV12-4
D gene: NA
CDR3 DNA: TGTGCCAGCAGTATCACCTCCTACGAGCAGTACTTC
CDR3 protein: CASSITSYEQYF

J gene: TRBJ2-3
clone size: many
V gene: TRBV6-2/TRBV6-3
D gene: NA
CDR3 DNA: TGTGCCAGCAGTATTCCAGGGAGGCCAGATACGCAGTATTTT
CDR3 protein: CASSIPGRPDTQYF

J gene: TRBJ2-3
clone size: NA
V gene: TRBV10-3
D gene: NA
CDR3 DNA: TGTGCCATCAAATTAAATTCCGACTTAGACAGACTCACAGATACGCAGTATTTT
CDR3 protein: CAIKLNSDLDRLTDTQYF

J gene: TRBJ1-1
clone size: few
V gene: TRBV29-1
D gene: NA
CDR3 DNA: TGCAGCGTTCCGGGGGCGGACACTGAAGCTTTCTTT
CDR3 protein: CSVPGADTEAFF

J gene: TRBJ2-5
clone size: NA
V gene: TRBV24-1
D gene: NA
CDR3 DNA: TGTGCCACCAGTGTGGAAAGGGACGGCCAAGAGACCCAGTACTTC
CDR3 protein: CATSVERDGQETQYF

J gene: TRBJ1-2
clone size: few
V gene: TRBV9
D gene: NA
CDR3 DNA: TGTGCCAGCAGCGTAGTATCGGAGGGAAGGGGACCCTATGGCTACACCTTC
CDR3 protein: CASSVVSEGRGPYGYTF

J gene: TRBJ2-3
clone size: many
V gene: TRBV4-1
D gene: NA
CDR3 DNA: TGCGCCAGCGGCCTATTTGGACCTCATTCAGATACGCAGTATTTT
CDR3 protein: CASGLFGPHSDTQYF

J gene: TRBJ2-7
clone size: many
V gene: TRBV12-3/TRBV12-4
D gene: NA
CDR3 DNA: TGTGCCAGCAGTTTGTCGGACGAGCAGTACTTC
CDR3 protein: CASSLSDEQYF

J gene: TRBJ2-1
clone size: NA
V gene: TRBV12-5
D gene: NA
CDR3 DNA: TGTGCTAGTAGTGTCCCGTCCCACAATGAGCAGTTCTTC
CDR3 protein: CASSVPSHNEQFF

J gene: TRBJ2-1
clone size: few
V gene: TRBV12-3/TRBV12-4
D gene: TRBD2
CDR3 DNA: TGTGCCAGCGCGGGAGGGAATAATTACAATGAGCAGTTCTTC
CDR3 protein: CASAGGNNYNEQFF

J gene: TRBJ2-1
clone size: many
V gene: TRBV29-1
D gene: NA
CDR3 DNA: TGCAGCGTTGAGGGTGGGGCTGGGTCCTACAATGAGCAGTTCTTC
CDR3 protein: CSVEGGAGSYNEQFF

J gene: TRBJ2-3
clone size: many
V gene: TRBV10-3
D gene: TRBD1
CDR3 DNA: TGTGCCATCAGGGGATTGCCAGGGGGTACACCCGGAACGGGCACAGATACGCAGTATTTT
CDR3 protein: CAIRGLPGGTPGTGTDTQYF

J gene: TRBJ2-7
clone size: many
V gene: TRBV20-1
D gene: NA
CDR3 DNA: TGCAGTGCTAGAGATATCCTACACGGGTCCTACGAGCAGTACTTC
CDR3 protein: CSARDILHGSYEQYF

J gene: TRBJ2-3
clone size: few
V gene: TRBV9
D gene: TRBD2
CDR3 DNA: TGTGCCAGCAGCGTACACGGGACTAGCGGTGATACGCAGTATTTT
CDR3 protein: CASSVHGTSGDTQYF

J gene: TRBJ2-1
clone size: NA
V gene: TRBV11-2
D gene: TRBD2
CDR3 DNA: TGTGCCAGCAGCTTAGATGCCGGGAGGTTGTCCTACAATGAGCAGTTCTTC
CDR3 protein: CASSLDAGRLSYNEQFF

J gene: TRBJ2-4
clone size: NA
V gene: TRBV20-1
D gene: NA
CDR3 DNA: TGCAGTGCTAGCTCTAAGGGCCTGGCCAAAAACATTCAGTACTTC
CDR3 protein: CSASSKGLAKNIQYF

J gene: TRBJ2-7
clone size: few
V gene: TRBV20-1
D gene: TRBD1
CDR3 DNA: TGCAGTGCTAGGGACAGGAAGTTCTCCTACGAGCAGTACTTC
CDR3 protein: CSARDRKFSYEQYF

J gene: TRBJ2-3
clone size: NA
V gene: TRBV30
D gene: NA
CDR3 DNA: TGTGCCGTACTAGGGTTGGGATCAAACACAGATACGCAGTATTTT
CDR3 protein: CAVLGLGSNTDTQYF

J gene: TRBJ2-7
clone size: NA
V gene: TRBV20-1
D gene: NA
CDR3 DNA: TGCAGTGCTAGAGAACGGGACTACGAGCAGTACTTC
CDR3 protein: CSARERDYEQYF

J gene: TRBJ1-1
clone size: many
V gene: TRBV11-2
D gene: NA
CDR3 DNA: TGTGCCAGCAGCTTAGGGGACATGAACACTGAAGCTTTCTTT
CDR3 protein: CASSLGDMNTEAFF

J gene: TRBJ2-7
clone size: once
V gene: TRBV19
D gene: NA
CDR3 DNA: TGTGCCAGTGGGGCGATGGGAGTCACCTACGAGCAGTACTTC
CDR3 protein: CASGAMGVTYEQYF